The next 10 T cell receptor beta chains were all read from a single sample in a study of blood T cells in healthy people across ages. A sample-barcoded 5' primer and a J-beta primer mix were used in a second PCR of roughly 6 to 11 cycles. MiXCR, run by TCRdb on the 5' RACE reads, gives a single entry per CDR3 protein. The sample holds around 670,000 distinct CDR3 sequences, 25% to 30% seen once. Sequenced material: blood. These receptors were taken from an elderly woman in good health.

This clonotype showed up many times. This rearrangement joins TRBV20-1 to TRBJ2-7; a weak D match, TRBD2 (6 bases). Germline V gene sequence: CDR1 DFQATT, CDR2 SNEGSKA (reference sequence). The V gene lost 3 bases and the J gene lost 2 bases, with 17 bases spanning the gap. The CDR3 is 15 residues long. The CDR3 spells CSARPPLGGAYEQYF. In DNA form, the CDR3 reads TGCAGTGCTAGGCCACCCTTGGGCGGGGCCTACGAGCAGTACTTC.

This clonotype was counted between two and nine times. The gene calls are TRBV28 and TRBJ1-2; perhaps TRBD1 as D (5 bases). V lost 8 bases, J lost 4 bases, and 14 bases lay in between. Germline CDR1 is MDHEN and CDR2 is SYDVKM. The CDR3 is 13 residues long. The CDR3 sequence: CASLTGGSYGYTF. DNA for the CDR3: TGTGCCAGCCTTACCGGGGGATCCTATGGCTACACCTTC.

The chain couples TRBV5-1 to TRBJ2-7, with D maybe TRBD1 (6 bases). This CDR3 contains 14 residues. Germline values: CDR1 SGHRS, CDR2 YFSETQ. V was pared by 0 bases and J by 5 bases, with 12 bases between. The CDR3 DNA reads TGCGCCAGCAGCTTGGACGGGACAAGGAACGAGCAGTACTTC. This sequence encodes CASSLDGTRNEQYF.

The table lists this clonotype with a few counts. The CDR3, as DNA: TGCAGCGTTGCAGGGTACGAGGGTGAAAAACTGTTTTTT. It translates to CSVAGYEGEKLFF. The V gene is TRBV29-1, the J gene TRBJ1-4; tentatively, D is TRBD1 (5 bases). The CDR3 has 13 residues. Trimming cost V 4 bases and J 7 bases, with 13 bases left between them. CDR1 and CDR2 (germline): SQVTM, ANQGSEA.

Only a few counts were recorded for this clonotype. The chain is built from TRBV28 and TRBJ1-1; possibly TRBD1 for D (6 bases). This CDR3 is 12 amino acids long. Trimming took off 6 bases at V and 8 bases at J, with 13 bases between the two ends. The germline gives CDR1 MDHEN, CDR2 SYDVKM. The CDR3 is CASSDRTEEAFF. The CDR3 DNA reads as TGTGCCAGCAGCGACCGGACAGAGGAAGCTTTCTTT.

This clonotype was seen ten or more times. This chain uses TRBV5-1 with TRBJ2-3, with a possible D match to TRBD2 (6 bases). The CDR3 sequence is 15 residues long. Germline CDR1 and CDR2: SGHRS and YFSETQ. V gave up 4 bases and J gave up 2 bases, with 14 bases separating them. CDR3 sequence (DNA): TGCGCCAGCAGCCGACTTAGCGGCCCCACAGATACGCAGTATTTT. Its protein product is CASSRLSGPTDTQYF. The variable domain in full, completed from reference TRBV5-1 and TRBJ2-3, reads KAGVTQTPRYLIKTRGQQVTLSCSPISGHRSVSWYQQTPGQGLQFLFEYFSETQRNKGNFPGRFSGRQFSNSRSEMNVSTLELGDSALYLCASSRLSGPTDTQYFGPGTRLTVL.

As concerns this clonotype: This could be a read error, since a much larger clone is one nucleotide away. The rearrangement uses TRBV2 and TRBJ2-5, with D hard to call. Gene TRBJ2-7 matches the end of the DNA better, so the J call may be wrong. CDR1 is SNHLY, CDR2 FYNNEI, per germline. This CDR3 is 13 amino acids long. CDR3: CASNEKRGGEQYF. The CDR3 DNA reads as TGTGCCAGCAATGAAAAGCGAGGTGGCGAGCAGTACTTC.

In regard to this clonotype: A much larger clone differs by one base, so this may be a read error. This chain joins TRBV7-9 and TRBJ2-5; the match to TRBD1 covers 8 bases. Germline V gives CDR1 SEHNR, CDR2 FQNEAQ (reference sequence). The CDR3 loop spans 15 amino acids. Trimming at V came to 5 bases and at J to 11 bases, leaving 16 bases not matched to a gene. CDR3 coding DNA: TGTGCCAGCAGCGGGAGGACAGGGCCCTTCAATGAGCAGTACTTC. Its translation: CASSGRTGPFNEQYF.

This clonotype was counted at least ten times. V usage is TRBV5-1 and J usage is TRBJ2-1; 13 positions agree with TRBD2. Germline V gene data show CDR1 as SGHRS and CDR2 as YFSETQ. Trimming cost V 0 bases and J 9 bases; bases outside gene matches: 6. The CDR3 is 16 amino acids. The CDR3 protein is CASSLAGTSGAGEQFF. In DNA, the CDR3 is TGCGCCAGCAGCTTGGCCGGGACTAGCGGGGCAGGTGAGCAGTTCTTC.

A word on this clonotype: The junction differs from germline at one of its ends, possibly a read error. The rearrangement links TRBV30 to TRBJ1-5; D not resolved. Germline V lookup: CDR1 GTSNPN, CDR2 SVGIG (reference sequence). The CDR3 has 13 residues. The CDR3 DNA sequence: TGTGCCTGGAGTGTAAAGGGTTCTCAGCCCCGGCATTTT. Translation gives CAWSVKGSQPRHF.